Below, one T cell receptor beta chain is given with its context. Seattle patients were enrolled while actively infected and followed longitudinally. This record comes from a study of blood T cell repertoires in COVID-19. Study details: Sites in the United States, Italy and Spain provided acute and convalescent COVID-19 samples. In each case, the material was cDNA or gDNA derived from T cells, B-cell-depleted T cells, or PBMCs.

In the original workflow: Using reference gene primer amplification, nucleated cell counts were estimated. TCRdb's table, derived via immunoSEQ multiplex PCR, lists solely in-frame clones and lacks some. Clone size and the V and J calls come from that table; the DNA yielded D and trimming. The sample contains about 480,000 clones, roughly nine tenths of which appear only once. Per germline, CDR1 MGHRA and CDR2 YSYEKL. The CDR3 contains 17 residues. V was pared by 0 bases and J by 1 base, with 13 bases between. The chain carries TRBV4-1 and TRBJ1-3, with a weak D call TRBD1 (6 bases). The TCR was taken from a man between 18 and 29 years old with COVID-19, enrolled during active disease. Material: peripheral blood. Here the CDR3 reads CASSQDPGTRSGNTIYF. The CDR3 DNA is TGCGCCAGCAGCCAAGATCCGGGGACAAGATCTGGAAACACCATATATTTT.